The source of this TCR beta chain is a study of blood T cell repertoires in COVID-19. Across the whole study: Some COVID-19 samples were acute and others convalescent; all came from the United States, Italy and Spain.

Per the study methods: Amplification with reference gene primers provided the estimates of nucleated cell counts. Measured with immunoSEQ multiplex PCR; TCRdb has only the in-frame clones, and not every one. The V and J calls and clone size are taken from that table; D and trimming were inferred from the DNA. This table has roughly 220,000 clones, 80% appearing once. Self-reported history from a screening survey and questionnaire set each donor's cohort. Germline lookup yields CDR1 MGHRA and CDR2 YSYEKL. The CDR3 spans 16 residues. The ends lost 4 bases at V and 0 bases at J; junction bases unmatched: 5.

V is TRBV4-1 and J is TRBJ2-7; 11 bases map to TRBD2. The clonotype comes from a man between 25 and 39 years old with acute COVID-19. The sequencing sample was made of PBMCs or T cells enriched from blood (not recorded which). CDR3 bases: TGCGCCAGCAGCCGATCCGGGACTAGCGGCTCCTACGAGCAGTACTTC. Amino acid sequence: CASSRSGTSGSYEQYF.